This record looks at one T cell receptor beta chain sequence and its context. This clone's antigen is unknown. One end of the junction fails to match germline, which may point to a read error. These data belong to a study of T cell responses to AZD1222 COVID-19 vaccine (dated by TCRdb to the early 2020s). About the investigation overall: AZD1222 recipients whose second dose came at about 4 weeks and those whose second dose came at about 12 weeks were combined into one group, since spike-specific TCR depth and breadth did not differ between the two schedules. A total of 230 to 250 trial participants underwent TCR sequencing, of whom nearly 210 received two doses of AZD1222 and some 26 received two doses of the MenACWY control vaccine. Enrollment into the trials was organized by age into subgroups of 18-55, 56-69 and 70-plus years, and those subgroups contained about 160, 30 and 59 TCR-sequenced participants, respectively. What the study reported, not specific to this receptor: Conclusions about previously exposed vaccinees are limited, since just six AZD1222 recipients were seropositive for SARS-CoV-2 at baseline. Reportedly, close to half of the unique spike-specific TCRs recognized epitopes lying outside the regions that are mutated in the B.1.351 and B.1.1.7 variants. CD4 TCRs associated with the vaccine covered the entire spike protein, and the dominant responses were in regions 160-218 and 743-854. Spike-specific TCR breadth and depth rose significantly after two AZD1222 doses compared with day 0 and with MenACWY recipients. Participants were mostly white British, with more females than males. The authors suggested clonal diversity may have been underestimated. In the small 56-69-year group, the increase in depth fell short of significance, most likely because of low power. Because no samples from the day 14 peak response were available, repertoires could be characterized only after the peak T cell response.

Reading the germline V gene gives CDR1 MNHNS and CDR2 SASEGT. The CDR3 covers 15 residues, taking in both the cysteine and the phenylalanine. Just CDR3 DNA is preserved here, 45 bases in frame from base 1. The CDR3 regions of human TCRbeta chains were analyzed by immunosequencing. In the authors' own workflow: TCRs in the repertoires were compared against a reference library of SARS-CoV-2-specific TCRs that had been generated with the MIRA antigen-specificity platform. Breadth meant the fraction of unique TCRs that were SARS-CoV-2-associated, whereas depth meant the fraction of total T cells that were SARS-CoV-2-associated. Using the MIRA data, each spike-specific TCR was assigned both to the spike region to which the TCR was reactive and to a CD4 or CD8 class. Log10-transformed breadth and depth values were compared by one-way ANOVA with Sidak's multiple comparisons tests. The table comes from immuneACCESS by way of TCRdb, which keeps in-frame sequences with V and J called. Part of the clones is missing from these tables; in studies checked, under half for an unresolved V gene and the rest for unknown reasons. The V and J calls and the clone size are those of that table, but D and trimming were determined from the DNA. Within this sample are 150,000 or so clones, with around 92% of them counted one time only. Around 2.3% of the sample goes to the ten largest clones.

The intended sense of this specimen's time point label: baseline before first vaccination. Vaccinee samples were obtained from the UK trials COV001 and COV002, which included a single-blind randomized controlled phase 2/3 trial of AZD1222 (ChAdOx1 nCoV-19) in healthy adults. Trial participant PBMC samples were collected at day 0 and day 28 after the second dose for TCRbeta chain sequencing. This clonotype was sampled from an adult in good health. The source was peripheral blood, collected on day 0 of AZD1222 vaccination. This receptor chain uses TRBV6-1 and TRBJ1-2; 9 bases in the junction line up with TRBD1. The bases are TGTGCCAGCAGGGAAGGGACAGGGTTTAACTATGGCTACACCTTC. Translated, it gives CASREGTGFNYGYTF.